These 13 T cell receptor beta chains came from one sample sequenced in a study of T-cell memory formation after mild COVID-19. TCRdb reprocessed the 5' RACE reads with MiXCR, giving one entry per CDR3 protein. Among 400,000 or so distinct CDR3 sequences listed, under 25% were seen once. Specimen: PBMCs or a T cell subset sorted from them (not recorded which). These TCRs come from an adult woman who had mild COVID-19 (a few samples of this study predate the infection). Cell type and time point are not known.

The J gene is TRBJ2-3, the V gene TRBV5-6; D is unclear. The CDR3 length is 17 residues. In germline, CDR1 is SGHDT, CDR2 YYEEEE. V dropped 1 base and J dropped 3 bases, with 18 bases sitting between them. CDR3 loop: CASSLSSTPLRTDTQYF. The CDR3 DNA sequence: TGTGCCAGCAGCTTGAGTTCGACCCCCTTGAGGACAGATACGCAGTATTTT.

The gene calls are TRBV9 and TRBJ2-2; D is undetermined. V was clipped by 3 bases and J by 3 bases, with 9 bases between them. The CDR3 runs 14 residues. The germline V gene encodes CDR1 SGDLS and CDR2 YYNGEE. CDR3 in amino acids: CASSGVVDTGELFF. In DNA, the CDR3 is TGTGCCAGCAGCGGGGTGGTGGACACCGGGGAGCTGTTTTTT.

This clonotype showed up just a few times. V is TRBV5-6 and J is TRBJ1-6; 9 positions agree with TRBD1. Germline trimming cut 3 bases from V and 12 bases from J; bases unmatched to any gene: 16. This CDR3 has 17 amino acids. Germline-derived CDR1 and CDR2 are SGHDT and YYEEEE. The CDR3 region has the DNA TGTGCCAGCAGCTCAACCCTTACACGGACAGGGGAACTACCCCTCCACTTT. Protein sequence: CASSSTLTRTGELPLHF.

This CDR3 reads CASIRGETQYF. CDR3 DNA: TGTGCCAGCATTCGCGGGGAGACCCAGTACTTC. The gene calls are TRBV6-5 and TRBJ2-5, with a possible D match to TRBD2 (5 bases). Germline CDR1 and CDR2: MNHEY and SVGAGI. Trimming left V 7 bases short and J 5 bases short, with 8 bases between. CDR3 length equals 11 residues.

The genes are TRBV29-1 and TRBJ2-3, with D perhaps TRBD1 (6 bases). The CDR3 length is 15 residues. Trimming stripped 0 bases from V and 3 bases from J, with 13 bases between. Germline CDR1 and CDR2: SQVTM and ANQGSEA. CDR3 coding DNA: TGCAGCGTTGAAGATGCTGGACAGCTTACAGATACGCAGTATTTT. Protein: CSVEDAGQLTDTQYF.

The DNA for the CDR3 is TGTGCCAGCAGCGCAGACAGGGTTGGAACTTTCTTT. It encodes CASSADRVGTFF. This chain joins TRBV12-3 or TRBV12-4 and TRBJ1-1, with 7 nucleotides matching TRBD1. J lost 12 bases, V lost 6 bases, and 10 bases had no gene match. The CDR3 is made up of 12 amino acids.

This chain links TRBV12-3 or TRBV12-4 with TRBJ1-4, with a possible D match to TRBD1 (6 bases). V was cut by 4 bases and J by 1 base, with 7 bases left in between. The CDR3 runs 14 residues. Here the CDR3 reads CASSYRETNEKLFF. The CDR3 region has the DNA TGTGCCAGCAGTTACAGGGAAACTAATGAAAAACTGTTTTTT.

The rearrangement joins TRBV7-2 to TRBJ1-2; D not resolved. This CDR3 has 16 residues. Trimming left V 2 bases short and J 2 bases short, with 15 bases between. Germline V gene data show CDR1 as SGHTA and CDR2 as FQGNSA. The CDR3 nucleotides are TGTGCCAGCAGCTTATCCGATGGCCGACAAAACTATGGCTACACCTTC. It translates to CASSLSDGRQNYGYTF.

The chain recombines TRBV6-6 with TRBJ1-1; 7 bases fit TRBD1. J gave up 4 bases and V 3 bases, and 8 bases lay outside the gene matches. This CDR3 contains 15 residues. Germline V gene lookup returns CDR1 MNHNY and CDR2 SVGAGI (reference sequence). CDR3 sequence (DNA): TGTGCCAGCAGTTATAAAGACAGGGCGTCCACTGAAGCTTTCTTT. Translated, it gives CASSYKDRASTEAFF.

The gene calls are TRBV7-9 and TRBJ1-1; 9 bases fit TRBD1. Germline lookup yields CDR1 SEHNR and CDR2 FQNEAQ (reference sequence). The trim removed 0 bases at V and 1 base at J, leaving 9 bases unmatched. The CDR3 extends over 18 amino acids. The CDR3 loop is CASSLADRGEGRNTEAFF. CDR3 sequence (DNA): TGTGCCAGCAGCTTAGCGGACAGGGGCGAAGGTAGGAACACTGAAGCTTTCTTT.

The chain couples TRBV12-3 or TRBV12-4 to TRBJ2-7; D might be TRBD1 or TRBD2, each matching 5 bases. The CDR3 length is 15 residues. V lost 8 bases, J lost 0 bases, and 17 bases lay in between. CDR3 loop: CASGRVGDGSYEQYF. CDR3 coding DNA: TGTGCCAGCGGAAGGGTCGGGGACGGCTCCTACGAGCAGTACTTC.

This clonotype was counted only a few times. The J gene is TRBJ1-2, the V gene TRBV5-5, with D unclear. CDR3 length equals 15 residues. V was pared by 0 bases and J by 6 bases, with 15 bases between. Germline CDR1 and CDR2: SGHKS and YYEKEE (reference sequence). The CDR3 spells CASSLELLEKDGYTF. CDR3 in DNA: TGTGCCAGCAGCTTGGAACTCCTCGAGAAGGATGGCTACACCTTC.

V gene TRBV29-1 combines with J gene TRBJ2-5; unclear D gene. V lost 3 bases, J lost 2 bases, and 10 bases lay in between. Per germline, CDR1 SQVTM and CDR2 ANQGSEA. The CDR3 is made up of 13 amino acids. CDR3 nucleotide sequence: TGCAGCGTTGATCTGGGCAGGCAAGAGACCCAGTACTTC. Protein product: CSVDLGRQETQYF. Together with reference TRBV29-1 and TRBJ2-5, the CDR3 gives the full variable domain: SAVISQKPSRDICQRGTSLTIQCQVDSQVTMMFWYRQQPGQSLTLIATANQGSEATYESGFVIDKFPISRPNLTFSTLTVSNMSPEDSSIYLCSVDLGRQETQYFGPGTRLLVL.